These 28 T cell receptor beta chains originate from one sample sequenced in a study of shared clonotypes between healthy human individuals. Clones were read by immunoSEQ multiplex PCR, and TCRdb kept only the in-frame ones, dropping some. The data show 2,100,000 or so clones, approximately 94% seen once. Sequencing was performed on naive CD4+ T cells sorted from blood. This sample's subset: CD45RA+ positively selected. The source of these receptors is a man between 18 and 29 years old in good health.

Of note for this clone: Germline is not matched at one junction end, which may reflect a read error. This rearrangement joins TRBV7-7 to TRBJ2-7; 8 nucleotides match TRBD1. The CDR3 runs to 18 residues. The germline V gene has CDR1 SSHAT and CDR2 FNYEAQ (reference sequence). The chain's CDR3 is CASSLHAFRDRRSYEQYF. The CDR3 nucleotides are TGTGCTAGCAGCTTACACGCTTTCCGGGACAGGCGCTCCTACGAGCAGTACTTC.

The chain is built from TRBV25-1 and TRBJ2-1; no reliable D call. The germline V gene encodes CDR1 MGHDK and CDR2 SYGVNS. The V end was cut by 2 bases, the J end by 4 bases, with 12 bases between. This CDR3 is 15 amino acids long. Here the CDR3 DNA reads TGTGCCAGCAGTGAACGAGTAGATTCTTACAATGAGCAGTTCTTC. Its translation: CASSERVDSYNEQFF.

Only one count was recorded for this clone. The J gene is TRBJ2-7, the V gene TRBV5-1; TRBD1 matches 9 bases. V lost 4 bases, J lost 2 bases, and 16 bases stayed unmatched. This CDR3 is built from 18 residues. Germline values: CDR1 SGHRS, CDR2 YFSETQ. CDR3 sequence reads: CASSPLLPGQGTPYEQYF. DNA of the CDR3: TGCGCCAGCAGCCCCTTACTCCCGGGACAGGGAACACCCTACGAGCAGTACTTC.

V usage is TRBV18 and J usage is TRBJ2-7; D is perhaps TRBD1 or TRBD2 (6 bases each). Trimming removed 2 bases at V and 3 bases at J, with 14 bases between. The CDR3 covers 15 residues. From germline, CDR1 is KGHSH and CDR2 LQKENI. The CDR3 DNA sequence: TGTGCCAGCTCACCATTGGGGGGCTGGAACTACGAGCAGTACTTC. Protein product: CASSPLGGWNYEQYF.

The chain carries TRBV5-1 and TRBJ2-5, with 7 bases matching TRBD2. J gave up 1 base and V 4 bases, and 10 bases lay outside the gene matches. In germline, CDR1 is SGHRS, CDR2 YFSETQ. This CDR3 is 16 amino acids long. CDR3 sequence: CASSPVGASGQETQYF. DNA of the CDR3: TGCGCCAGCAGCCCCGTAGGAGCTAGCGGCCAAGAGACCCAGTACTTC. Variable domain in full (rest from reference TRBV5-1 and TRBJ2-5): KAGVTQTPRYLIKTRGQQVTLSCSPISGHRSVSWYQQTPGQGLQFLFEYFSETQRNKGNFPGRFSGRQFSNSRSEMNVSTLELGDSALYLCASSPVGASGQETQYFGPGTRLLVL.

This chain connects TRBV30 to TRBJ2-7, with a weak D call TRBD1 (5 bases). The CDR3 covers 15 residues. The ends were cut back, 0 bases at V and 2 bases at J, with 14 bases in the middle. The germline V gene has CDR1 GTSNPN and CDR2 SVGIG (reference sequence). The CDR3 protein is CAWSVGQGGPYEQYF. For the CDR3, the DNA is TGTGCCTGGAGTGTAGGCCAGGGTGGCCCCTACGAGCAGTACTTC.

This chain connects TRBV5-6 to TRBJ2-1; 12 bases map to TRBD1. With 0 bases clipped from V and 7 bases from J, the junction kept 8 bases outside the gene matches. This CDR3 spans 17 amino acids. From germline, CDR1 is SGHDT and CDR2 YYEEEE. The CDR3 DNA reads TGTGCCAGCAGCTTGGCTCCGGGACAGGGGGCAAAAAATGAGCAGTTCTTC. Translating it yields CASSLAPGQGAKNEQFF. Complete variable domain (other parts from reference TRBV5-6 and TRBJ2-1): DAGVTQSPTHLIKTRGQQVTLRCSPKSGHDTVSWYQQALGQGPQFIFQYYEEEERQRGNFPDRFSGHQFPNYSSELNVNALLLGDSALYLCASSLAPGQGAKNEQFFGPGTRLTVL.

This chain connects TRBV7-6 to TRBJ2-7; 11 nucleotides align to TRBD1. The V and J ends lost 4 bases and 3 bases, in that order; junction bases with no gene match: 5. The CDR3 runs to 15 residues. In germline, CDR1 is SGHVS, CDR2 FNYEAQ. CDR3 sequence reads: CASSSPGQGVYEQYF. The DNA for the CDR3 is TGTGCCAGCAGCTCTCCGGGACAGGGGGTCTACGAGCAGTACTTC.

About this clone itself: This sample also contains other DNA sequences that code for the same CDR3. The chain couples TRBV5-1 to TRBJ1-5, with 7 bases that match TRBD1. The CDR3 totals 15 residues. V gave up 0 bases and J gave up 2 bases; unmatched junction bases: 2. The germline V gene has CDR1 SGHRS and CDR2 YFSETQ. The CDR3 nucleotides are TGCGCCAGCAGCTTGGAGGGGGCACGCAATCAGCCCCAGCATTTT. Translating gives CASSLEGARNQPQHF. The whole variable domain, filled in from reference TRBV5-1 and TRBJ1-5, reads KAGVTQTPRYLIKTRGQQVTLSCSPISGHRSVSWYQQTPGQGLQFLFEYFSETQRNKGNFPGRFSGRQFSNSRSEMNVSTLELGDSALYLCASSLEGARNQPQHFGDGTRLSIL.

The V and J genes are TRBV29-1 and TRBJ1-4; the D gene is possibly TRBD1 (5 bases). Looked up from germline, CDR1 is SQVTM and CDR2 is ANQGSEA. Trimming pared 3 bases from V and 4 bases from J, leaving 9 bases between. The CDR3 runs 13 residues. The DNA for the CDR3 is TGCAGCGTTGAGGTACAGGTTAATGAAAAACTGTTTTTT. Translation: CSVEVQVNEKLFF.

The CDR3 region is CAWSLLQGRYEQYF. The CDR3, as DNA: TGTGCCTGGAGTCTCTTGCAGGGGAGGTACGAGCAGTACTTC. This sequence joins TRBV30 and TRBJ2-7; the D gene could be TRBD1 or TRBD2 (6 bases each). Germline V gene data show CDR1 as GTSNPN and CDR2 as SVGIG (reference sequence). This CDR3 has 14 residues. Trimming left V 2 bases short and J 4 bases short, with 15 bases between.

This clone has just one count. The rearrangement joins TRBV30 to TRBJ2-7; D could derive from TRBD1 or TRBD2 (5 bases each). The CDR3 is 15 amino acids. The V end lost 0 bases, the J end lost 5 bases, and 17 bases lay between the germline ends. Germline V gene lookup returns CDR1 GTSNPN and CDR2 SVGIG (reference sequence). CDR3: CAWSVGSGLVDEQYF. DNA for the CDR3: TGTGCCTGGAGTGTAGGTTCGGGGCTTGTCGACGAGCAGTACTTC.

The chain is built from TRBV2 and TRBJ2-5; a possible D gene is TRBD2 (5 bases). The germline gives CDR1 SNHLY, CDR2 FYNNEI. V gave up 3 bases and J gave up 3 bases, with 11 bases separating them. CDR3 length: 14 amino acids. Here the CDR3 DNA reads TGTGCCAGCAGTGACCGGGAAGGGAAAGAGACCCAGTACTTC. It translates to CASSDREGKETQYF.

The chain joins TRBV6-6 to TRBJ2-5; 8 bases are shared with TRBD2. The length of the CDR3 is 14 residues. J was trimmed by 6 bases and V by 6 bases; bases with no gene match: 9. Germline V CDR1 and CDR2: MNHNY, SVGAGI (reference sequence). CDR3 nucleotide sequence: TGTGCCAGCAGAGGAGCGGGAGTTGACAAGACCCAGTACTTC. Translated: CASRGAGVDKTQYF.

The rearrangement links TRBV14 to TRBJ1-4; D may be TRBD1 (5 bases). The CDR3 has 18 residues. V was shortened by 1 base and J by 0 bases, with 15 bases between the two germline ends. Germline loops: CDR1 SGHDN, CDR2 FVKESK. CDR3 sequence reads: CASSQGYRGLATNEKLFF. CDR3 sequence (DNA): TGTGCCAGCAGCCAAGGCTATCGGGGCCTTGCAACTAATGAAAAACTGTTTTTT.

The chain employs TRBV5-4 and TRBJ1-2; 9 bases line up with TRBD1. V shed 4 bases, J shed 4 bases, and the junction held 8 bases outside the gene matches. This CDR3 is built from 15 residues. Germline V gene lookup returns CDR1 SGHNT and CDR2 YYREEE (reference sequence). The CDR3 loop is CASSRGGQGGYGYTF. In DNA, the CDR3 is TGTGCCAGCAGCCGGGGGGGACAGGGAGGCTATGGCTACACCTTC.

The CDR3 nucleotides read TGTGCCAGCAGTTTACACCCCCTCCGGGACAACCCGCGGGTTGAAGCTTTCTTT. Translating gives CASSLHPLRDNPRVEAFF. The chain joins TRBV2 to TRBJ1-1; perhaps TRBD1 as D (6 bases). This CDR3 is 18 amino acids long. Germline CDR1 is SNHLY and CDR2 is FYNNEI. V dropped 5 bases and J dropped 7 bases, with 29 bases sitting between them. The full variable domain, its missing parts supplied by reference TRBV2 and TRBJ1-1, is EPEVTQTPSHQVTQMGQEVILRCVPISNHLYFYWYRQILGQKVEFLVSFYNNEISEKSEIFDDQFSVERPDGSNFTLKIRSTKLEDSAMYFCASSLHPLRDNPRVEAFFGQGTRLTVV.

The CDR3 DNA sequence: TGTGCCAGCAGCCCCGCAAGGAGTCCCAACACCATATATTTT. This codes for CASSPARSPNTIYF. V gene TRBV11-2 combines with J gene TRBJ1-3, with D hard to call. Germline CDR1 and CDR2: SGHAT and FQNNGV. The CDR3 is made up of 14 amino acids. Trimming stripped 5 bases from V and 7 bases from J, with 15 bases between.

The V gene is TRBV7-8, the J gene TRBJ1-1, with no clear D. The length of the CDR3 is 13 residues. With 5 bases removed from V and 1 base from J, the gap between germline ends came to 8 bases. Germline CDR1 and CDR2: SGHVS and FQNEAQ. The CDR3 spells CASSLSGNTEAFF. The CDR3 DNA reads as TGTGCCAGCAGCCTAAGCGGGAACACTGAAGCTTTCTTT. Full variable domain (rest looked up from reference TRBV7-8 and TRBJ1-1): GAGVSQSPRYKVAKRGQDVALRCDPISGHVSLFWYQQALGQGPEFLTYFQNEAQLDKSGLPSDRFFAERPEGSVSTLKIQRTQQEDSAVYLCASSLSGNTEAFFGQGTRLTVV.

The chain has TRBV2 and TRBJ2-5; D may be TRBD2 (6 bases). The V end lost 6 bases, the J end lost 3 bases, and 8 bases lay between the germline ends. The germline V gene encodes CDR1 SNHLY and CDR2 FYNNEI. CDR3 length: 12 amino acids. This CDR3 is CASRAGKETQYF. CDR3 coding DNA: TGTGCCAGCAGGGCGGGGAAAGAGACCCAGTACTTC. The whole variable domain, remainder taken from reference TRBV2 and TRBJ2-5, is EPEVTQTPSHQVTQMGQEVILRCVPISNHLYFYWYRQILGQKVEFLVSFYNNEISEKSEIFDDQFSVERPDGSNFTLKIRSTKLEDSAMYFCASRAGKETQYFGPGTRLLVL.

The chain uses TRBV13 and TRBJ2-5; TRBD2 matches 7 bases. The V segment lost 4 bases and the J segment 2 bases; nucleotides outside the gene matches: 7. There are 15 residues in the CDR3. Germline loops: CDR1 PRHDT, CDR2 FYEKMQ (reference sequence). The CDR3 loop is CASSSLRDYQETQYF. The CDR3 DNA reads TGTGCCAGCAGCTCTCTCCGGGACTATCAAGAGACCCAGTACTTC.

The chain has TRBV5-1 and TRBJ1-6, with 10 bases aligning to TRBD1. The V gene end was trimmed by 2 bases and the J gene end by 10 bases; junction bases not matched to a gene: 6. CDR1 and CDR2 (germline): SGHRS, YFSETQ. The CDR3 extends over 15 amino acids. CDR3 residues: CASSLGTGERSPLHF. The CDR3 DNA sequence: TGCGCCAGCAGCTTAGGGACAGGGGAACGGTCACCCCTCCACTTT.

The CDR3 DNA reads TGCGCCAGCAGCAAACAGGGGGTTGGAGAGACCCAGTACTTC. Protein sequence: CASSKQGVGETQYF. This chain joins TRBV4-1 and TRBJ2-5; 8 bases map to TRBD1. The germline V gene has CDR1 MGHRA and CDR2 YSYEKL. The junction had 6 bases not matched to a gene; V was cut back by 5 bases and J by 4 bases. This CDR3 is 14 amino acids long.

V usage is TRBV2 and J usage is TRBJ2-7, with TRBD1 matching 9 bases. Per germline, CDR1 SNHLY and CDR2 FYNNEI. The length of the CDR3 is 14 residues. V gave up 8 bases and J gave up 5 bases; unmatched junction bases: 10. CDR3 bases: TGTGCCAGCTCGACGTGGGACAGGGATCACGAGCAGTACTTC. This sequence encodes CASSTWDRDHEQYF.

The chain couples TRBV6-6 to TRBJ2-7; D tentatively fits TRBD1 or TRBD2 (6 bases each). V lost 8 bases and J 4 bases, leaving 24 bases between the germline ends. Germline lookup yields CDR1 MNHNY and CDR2 SVGAGI (reference sequence). There are 16 residues in the CDR3. Here the CDR3 reads CASGVLAGGKVYEQYF. CDR3 sequence (DNA): TGTGCCAGCGGAGTTCTAGCCGGGGGCAAAGTTTACGAGCAGTACTTC.

The rearrangement joins TRBV25-1 to TRBJ2-2; TRBD1 matches 8 bases. This CDR3 region has 14 residues. V shed 6 bases, J shed 5 bases, and the junction held 5 bases outside the gene matches. Germline CDR1 and CDR2: MGHDK and SYGVNS. CDR3 DNA sequence: TGTGCCAGCAGCACAGGGGGGAGTACCGGGGAGCTGTTTTTT. It translates to CASSTGGSTGELFF.

This clone came up a few times. The chain couples TRBV10-3 to TRBJ1-5; 9 nucleotides agree with TRBD1. Looked up from germline, CDR1 is ENHRY and CDR2 is SYGVKD. Trimming took 8 bases from V and 5 from J; bases not matched to a gene: 4. This CDR3 is built from 13 residues. The DNA of the CDR3 is TGTGCCATCGGTCGGGACAGGGATCAGCCCCAGCATTTT. It is translated as CAIGRDRDQPQHF.

V usage is TRBV6-6 and J usage is TRBJ2-5; weak D call: TRBD2 (5 bases). This CDR3 has 13 amino acids. Germline loops: CDR1 MNHNY, CDR2 SVGAGI (reference sequence). The V end was cut by 6 bases, the J end by 0 bases, with 8 bases between. As DNA, the CDR3 is TGTGCCAGCAGGCGGGTGTACCAAGAGACCCAGTACTTC. Translating gives CASRRVYQETQYF.